This T cell receptor beta chain is from a study of low-dose radiotherapy and immunotherapy resistance in tumors. Looking at the study overall: Over 26 weeks, cohort 2 got 1 Gy every two weeks, reaching 13 Gy. Given every two weeks, intravenous cyclophosphamide 200 mg/m2 preceded radiation and immunotherapy by one day.

The CDR3 contains 13 residues. The V and J ends lost 0 bases and 8 bases respectively, with 8 bases between them. CDR1 and CDR2 from the germline V gene are MNHEY and SVGAGI. Treatment combined nivolumab, ipilimumab, aspirin, low-dose cyclophosphamide and low-dose radiotherapy in a dose-escalation trial. First-strand cDNA relied on TRAV- and TRBV-specific primers spanning alpha and beta chains. Amplification, which lasted approximately 19 PCR cycles, used a constant-region primer and V-primer adapter to amplify TCRs. It was by in vitro transcription that isolated mRNA was amplified. TCRdb fed the reads into MiXCR, producing one record per CDR3 protein. The table has 17,000 or so distinct CDR3 sequences, approximately 70% seen once.

The chain links TRBV6-5 to TRBJ2-1, with D perhaps being TRBD1 or TRBD2 (5 bases each). The sequence was collected from a human donor with advanced metastatic prostate, ovarian, gallbladder or colorectal cancer (not recorded which). This table probably holds off-target reads from a library built for another chain. The CDR3 reads CASSYSRDHEQFF. The DNA for the CDR3 is TGTGCCAGCAGTTACTCGAGGGACCATGAGCAGTTCTTC.